A single sample is the source of the 21 T cell receptor beta chains below, sequenced in a study of blood T cell repertoires in COVID-19. TCRdb keeps only in-frame clones here, not all; method: immunoSEQ multiplex PCR. The sample records 150,000 or so clones, around 90% being singletons. Source material: peripheral blood. Receptors were obtained from a woman between 55 and 75 years old with acute or convalescent COVID-19.

The V call is TRBV11-2, the J call TRBJ2-2; 8 nucleotides align to TRBD2. The CDR3 runs 15 residues. Germline V gene sequence: CDR1 SGHAT, CDR2 FQNNGV. V lost 2 bases to trimming and J lost 7 bases; unmatched junction nucleotides: 6. CDR3 region: CASSLTLAGYGELFF. As DNA, the CDR3 is TGTGCCAGCAGCTTAACATTAGCGGGATACGGGGAGCTGTTTTTT.

V and J are TRBV19 and TRBJ1-5; D possibly corresponds to TRBD1 (6 bases). This CDR3 region has 16 residues. V lost 6 bases and J lost 0, with 15 bases in between. Germline V gives CDR1 LNHDA, CDR2 SQIVND (reference sequence). The CDR3 protein is CASRRGRGYSNQPQHF. CDR3 nucleotide sequence: TGTGCCAGTAGAAGGGGCAGGGGTTATAGCAATCAGCCCCAGCATTTT. The whole variable domain, remainder taken from reference TRBV19 and TRBJ1-5, is DGGITQSPKYLFRKEGQNVTLSCEQNLNHDAMYWYRQDPGQGLRLIYYSQIVNDFQKGDIAEGYSVSREKKESFPLTVTSAQKNPTAFYLCASRRGRGYSNQPQHFGDGTRLSIL.

The chain combines TRBV29-1 with TRBJ1-1; D unresolved. The CDR3 has 14 amino acids. CDR1 and CDR2 (germline): SQVTM, ANQGSEA. V was shortened by 0 bases and J by 5 bases, with 13 bases between the two germline ends. The CDR3 sequence is CSVEDEAWFTEAFF. The CDR3 bases are TGCAGCGTTGAAGATGAGGCTTGGTTTACTGAAGCTTTCTTT.

CDR3 coding DNA: TGTGCCAGCAGTCTCTACAGGGGGGGGGAAGAGACCCAGTACTTC. Its protein is CASSLYRGGEETQYF. The rearrangement uses TRBV6-5 and TRBJ2-5; D is possibly TRBD1 (8 bases). CDR3 length: 15 amino acids. V dropped 5 bases and J dropped 3 bases, with 16 bases sitting between them. Germline CDR1 MNHEY, CDR2 SVGAGI.

Notes on this clone: Compared with germline, one end of the junction differs, possibly owing to a read error. Other nucleotide sequences in the sample specify the same CDR3. The chain is built from TRBV4-3 and TRBJ1-5; TRBD1 agrees at 7 bases. The V gene's germline CDR1 is LGHNA and CDR2 YSLEER. CDR3 size: 15 residues. The CDR3 DNA reads as TGCGCCAGTAGCCAAGGATTTGACAGGGACCAGCCCCAGCATTTT. This codes for CASSQGFDRDQPQHF.

The V and J genes are TRBV7-2 and TRBJ1-3; D is ambiguous. The CDR3 sequence is 16 residues long. Trimming cost V 0 bases and J 2 bases, with 11 bases left between them. The germline CDR1 and CDR2 sequences are SGHTA and FQGNSA. The CDR3 is CASSLALGGTGNTIYF. The CDR3 nucleotides are TGTGCCAGCAGCTTAGCGCTGGGAGGGACTGGAAACACCATATATTTT.

The chain couples TRBV4-3 to TRBJ2-3, with TRBD1 identical over 7 bases. The V gene's germline CDR1 is LGHNA and CDR2 YSLEER. V trimming: 2 bases; J trimming: 1 base; junction bases outside the gene matches: 3. The CDR3 is made up of 15 amino acids. The CDR3 sequence is CASSQTGTGTDTQYF. CDR3 DNA: TGCGCCAGCAGCCAAACAGGGACAGGCACAGATACGCAGTATTTT.

This clone has more than one count but fewer than ten. The V and J genes are TRBV3-1 (or the pseudogene TRBV3-2) and TRBJ2-3; the match to TRBD2 covers 10 bases. CDR3 length: 15 amino acids. Trimming at V came to 3 bases and at J to 7 bases, leaving 7 bases not matched to a gene. Germline CDR1 and CDR2: LGHDT and YNNKEL (reference sequence). The CDR3 loop is CASSQPSGGLNTQYF. The DNA of the CDR3 is TGTGCCAGCAGCCAGCCTAGCGGGGGTCTGAATACGCAGTATTTT.

This clone appeared a few times. The chain employs TRBV7-8 and TRBJ1-1, with D maybe TRBD1 (5 bases). This CDR3 region has 15 residues. With 2 bases removed from V and 3 bases from J, the gap between germline ends came to 13 bases. Germline CDR1 SGHVS, CDR2 FQNEAQ. The CDR3 loop is CASSLRRGLDTEAFF. As DNA, the CDR3 is TGTGCCAGCAGCTTAAGGCGGGGCTTGGACACTGAAGCTTTCTTT.

This chain joins TRBV5-4 and TRBJ2-1, with TRBD2 identical over 14 bases. Germline V gene lookup returns CDR1 SGHNT and CDR2 YYREEE (reference sequence). The CDR3 length is 19 residues. V lost 0 bases and J lost 0; bases outside the gene matches: 5. CDR3 sequence (DNA): TGTGCCAGCAGCTTGGAAAGGACTAGCGGGGGGAGCTCCTACAATGAGCAGTTCTTC. Translating it yields CASSLERTSGGSSYNEQFF.

The chain carries TRBV5-4 and TRBJ1-1; unclear D gene. Trimming removed 4 bases at V and 5 bases at J, with 18 bases between. The germline V gene encodes CDR1 SGHNT and CDR2 YYREEE (reference sequence). This CDR3 is built from 15 residues. CDR3 sequence reads: CASSPPPAEGTEAFF. CDR3 DNA sequence: TGTGCCAGCAGCCCCCCGCCGGCGGAGGGAACTGAAGCTTTCTTT.

The V and J genes are TRBV21-1 and TRBJ1-5. TRBV21-1 is flagged as a pseudogene. CDR3 size: 22 residues. The CDR3 DNA follows: TGTGCCAGCAGCAAAGCGCGGGCAGGTAGGAATCTCACCCCTTATAGCAATCAGCCCCAGCATTTT. This translates into CASSKARAGRNLTPYSNQPQHF.

This chain links TRBV6-6 with TRBJ2-5; 15 nucleotides agree with TRBD2. There are 17 residues in the CDR3. Germline CDR1 is MNHNY and CDR2 is SVGAGI (reference sequence). J was trimmed by 5 bases and V by 5 bases; bases with no gene match: 9. The chain's CDR3 is CASSLRTSGGAHETQYF. The CDR3, as DNA: TGTGCCAGCAGTCTTAGGACTAGCGGGGGGGCTCATGAGACCCAGTACTTC.

CDR3 protein: CASSTQGPRVYGYTF. In nucleotides, the CDR3 is TGCGCCAGCAGTACCCAGGGTCCTCGTGTCTATGGCTACACCTTC. The V call is TRBV23-1, the J call TRBJ1-2; weak D call: TRBD1 (5 bases). TRBV23-1 is flagged as an ORF with uncertain function. Trimming left V 5 bases short and J 4 bases short, with 17 bases between. This CDR3 has 15 amino acids.

The V gene is TRBV19, the J gene TRBJ1-1; 9 nucleotides match TRBD1. Trimming removed 5 bases from V and 7 bases from J; junction bases left unmatched: 5. CDR3 length equals 13 residues. The germline V gene has CDR1 LNHDA and CDR2 SQIVND (reference sequence). For the CDR3, the DNA is TGTGCCAGTAGTTTGGACAGGGGACGTGAAGCTTTCTTT. It translates to CASSLDRGREAFF.

The CDR3 spells CASSHSDRGYGYTF. As DNA, the CDR3 is TGTGCCAGCAGCCACAGTGACAGGGGCTATGGCTACACCTTC. V gene TRBV6-1 combines with J gene TRBJ1-2; 8 bases agree with TRBD1. After removal of 6 bases from V and 4 bases from J, the junction contained 7 bases not matched to a gene. The germline CDR1 and CDR2 sequences are MNHNS and SASEGT. This CDR3 has 14 amino acids.

This rearrangement joins TRBV6-1 to TRBJ2-5, with a weak D call TRBD2 (5 bases). With 0 bases removed from V and 5 bases from J, the gap between germline ends came to 13 bases. The CDR3 has 15 residues. The germline V gene encodes CDR1 MNHNS and CDR2 SASEGT. CDR3 in amino acids: CASSEARGFIETQYF. The CDR3 DNA follows: TGTGCCAGCAGTGAAGCGCGAGGGTTTATCGAGACCCAGTACTTC.

A word on this clone: This CDR3 fails to terminate in the conserved phenylalanine or tryptophan, so it likely reflects a read error. The DNA is omitted, as the CDR3 cannot be located on it reliably, and the CDR3 follows TCRdb's listing. The rearrangement links TRBV7-2 to TRBJ2-7; the table's D call TRBD1 went unverified against the DNA. A total of 11 residues make up the CDR3, ends included. The germline V gene has CDR1 SGHTA and CDR2 FQGNSA. CDR3 in amino acids: CASSAGGALGL.

The chain uses TRBV24-1 and TRBJ1-5; 8 nucleotides match TRBD1. This CDR3 spans 16 amino acids. V was clipped by 4 bases and J by 0 bases; unmatched bases: 4. The germline V gene has CDR1 KGHDR and CDR2 SFDVKD. The CDR3 region is CATSDPTGDSNQPQHF. In DNA form, the CDR3 reads TGTGCCACCAGTGACCCGACAGGGGATAGCAATCAGCCCCAGCATTTT.

The chain employs TRBV27 and TRBJ2-2, with 7 bases identical to TRBD1. After removal of 9 bases from V and 5 bases from J, the junction contained 12 bases not matched to a gene. Germline loops: CDR1 MNHEY, CDR2 SMNVEV (reference sequence). There are 15 residues in the CDR3. CDR3 amino acids: CASYVGPGGTGELFF. The CDR3, as DNA: TGTGCCAGTTATGTAGGACCAGGGGGAACCGGGGAGCTGTTTTTT.

This sequence joins TRBV6-2 or TRBV6-3 and TRBJ1-2; the D gene is possibly TRBD1 (6 bases). The CDR3 covers 14 residues. V was clipped by 4 bases and J by 4 bases, with 13 bases between them. Germline loops: CDR1 MNHEY, CDR2 SVGEGT. The CDR3 protein is CASSSRTEFYGYTF. Here the CDR3 DNA reads TGTGCCAGCAGTTCACGGACAGAATTCTATGGCTACACCTTC.